These 17 T cell receptor beta chains were sequenced from one sample in a study of T-cell reconstitution after alpha-beta-depleted transplantation in children. Using unique molecular identifiers, the investigators prepared the TCRbeta library. From the PCR reads, TCRdb called clonotypes with MiXCR, one entry per CDR3 protein. There are 200,000 to 300,000 distinct CDR3 sequences in the sample; more than 10% occur only once, and over 2% lies in the top ten. The sample consisted of PBMCs from the stem cell graft donor, taken from the stem cell graft. The receptors shown here come from a human donor who donated a stem cell graft to a child with acute lymphoblastic leukemia.

Comment on this clonotype: Possible read error: a much larger clone is one base away. V usage is TRBV5-4 and J usage is TRBJ2-7; no reliable D call. The CDR3 contains 14 residues. Germline lookup yields CDR1 SGHNT and CDR2 YYREEE (reference sequence). CDR3 protein: CATSFKDGSYEQYF. The CDR3, as DNA: TGTGCCACCAGCTTCAAGGACGGCTCCTACGAGCAGTACTTC.

This clonotype was recorded many times. The rearrangement uses TRBV30 and TRBJ1-1; D ambiguous. Germline assignment: CDR1 GTSNPN and CDR2 SVGIG (reference sequence). V dropped 2 bases and J dropped 5 bases, with 12 bases sitting between them. The CDR3 covers 13 residues. CDR3 sequence: CAWSMTTFTEAFF. The CDR3 DNA reads as TGTGCCTGGAGTATGACGACATTTACTGAAGCTTTCTTT.

Many counts were recorded for this clonotype. This chain links TRBV5-1 with TRBJ1-2, with D perhaps matching TRBD1 (5 bases). Germline loops: CDR1 SGHRS, CDR2 YFSETQ. This CDR3 is 14 amino acids long. The germline V and J ends were trimmed by 0 bases and 5 bases, with 11 bases remaining between them. The CDR3 protein is CASSLDPGRYGYTF. The DNA for the CDR3 is TGCGCCAGCAGCTTGGATCCAGGGAGATATGGCTACACCTTC.

Many counts were recorded for this clonotype. This chain links TRBV27 with TRBJ1-6, with a weak D call TRBD1 (5 bases). With 1 base removed from V and 6 bases from J, the gap between germline ends came to 16 bases. Germline assignment: CDR1 MNHEY and CDR2 SMNVEV (reference sequence). The CDR3 is made up of 17 amino acids. This CDR3 is CASSLYPAPGLNSPLHF. The CDR3 DNA is TGTGCCAGCAGTTTATATCCCGCCCCGGGGCTTAATTCACCCCTCCACTTT.

This clonotype has at least ten counts. The chain is built from TRBV6-1 and TRBJ2-1, with 9 bases fitting TRBD2. The trim removed 4 bases at V and 5 bases at J, leaving 9 bases unmatched. The CDR3 is 16 amino acids. Per germline, CDR1 MNHNS and CDR2 SASEGT. CDR3 residues: CASSGKGTSRNNEQFF. In DNA, the CDR3 is TGTGCCAGCAGTGGTAAGGGGACTAGCCGAAACAATGAGCAGTTCTTC.

This clonotype was detected many times. This chain links TRBV7-2 with TRBJ2-5; TRBD1 is a possible D gene (7 bases). CDR1 SGHTA and CDR2 FQGNSA come from the germline V gene. The CDR3 has 15 residues. V was clipped by 5 bases and J by 3 bases, with 16 bases between them. CDR3 residues: CASSPGAGQKETQYF. For the CDR3, the DNA is TGTGCCAGCAGCCCAGGGGCGGGACAGAAAGAGACCCAGTACTTC.

This clonotype has at least ten counts. The chain has TRBV20-1 and TRBJ2-7, with 8 bases lining up with TRBD2. V trimming: 3 bases; J trimming: 2 bases; junction bases outside the gene matches: 0. The CDR3 is made up of 12 amino acids. The germline V gene has CDR1 DFQATT and CDR2 SNEGSKA (reference sequence). The chain's CDR3 is CSARRGAYEQYF. The CDR3 DNA sequence: TGCAGTGCTAGGCGGGGGGCCTACGAGCAGTACTTC.

The V call is TRBV6-1, the J call TRBJ2-3, with D maybe TRBD2 (6 bases). Germline assignment: CDR1 MNHNS and CDR2 SASEGT. Trimming pared 6 bases from V and 2 bases from J, leaving 24 bases between. CDR3 length equals 18 residues. This chain's CDR3 is CASSPSLRPSEYTDTQYF. DNA of the CDR3: TGTGCCAGCAGCCCTAGCCTTCGGCCTAGCGAATACACAGATACGCAGTATTTT.

This clonotype has at least ten counts. The V gene is TRBV4-2, the J gene TRBJ2-2; 8 bases map to TRBD2. Germline V gene lookup returns CDR1 LGHNA and CDR2 YNFKEQ. The CDR3 covers 17 residues. J lost 6 bases, V lost 1 base, and 10 bases had no gene match. CDR3 sequence: CASSQGSGTRRAGELFF. The CDR3 DNA follows: TGTGCCAGCAGCCAAGGATCCGGGACTAGGAGAGCCGGGGAGCTGTTTTTT.

This clonotype showed up many times. The chain joins TRBV28 to TRBJ1-5, with D unclear. The CDR3 loop spans 15 amino acids. The germline CDR1 and CDR2 sequences are MDHEN and SYDVKM. The V end was cut by 5 bases, the J end by 7 bases, with 18 bases between. The CDR3 DNA reads TGTGCCAGCAGTCCCTCGTCGGATGCCCCACAGCCCCAGCATTTT. Amino acid sequence: CASSPSSDAPQPQHF.

This clonotype was seen repeatedly, ten times or more. This rearrangement joins TRBV24-1 to TRBJ2-5; 8 bases agree with TRBD2. Germline assignment: CDR1 KGHDR and CDR2 SFDVKD. V trimming: 5 bases; J trimming: 2 bases; junction bases outside the gene matches: 6. This CDR3 contains 15 residues. The CDR3 DNA is TGTGCCACCAGTGTGCGGGGGGCTCGTCAAGAGACCCAGTACTTC. Translation: CATSVRGARQETQYF.

This clonotype was seen repeatedly, ten times or more. The CDR3 nucleotides are TGTGCCAGCAGCTTGATAAGGTCCACCTACGAGCAGTACTTC. The encoded protein is CASSLIRSTYEQYF. The chain has TRBV5-6 and TRBJ2-7; D ambiguous. Germline CDR1 is SGHDT and CDR2 is YYEEEE. The germline V and J ends were trimmed by 1 base and 2 bases, with 10 bases remaining between them. The CDR3 has 14 residues.

Details on this clonotype: A single base separates this from a much larger clone, so it may be a read error. The V gene is TRBV24-1, the J gene TRBJ2-3; 10 positions agree with TRBD2. The CDR3 runs to 17 residues. Germline V gene data show CDR1 as KGHDR and CDR2 as SFDVKD. The trim removed 6 bases at V and 8 bases at J, leaving 16 bases unmatched. In DNA form, the CDR3 reads TGTGCCACCAGTTCCTGCGGGACTAGCGCCTTTTTCGGTACGCAGTATTTT. Translated, it gives CATSSCGTSAFFGTQYF.

This clonotype was seen many times. This rearrangement joins TRBV11-2 to TRBJ1-5, with a tentative D call TRBD1 (5 bases). Trimming stripped 5 bases from V and 3 bases from J, with 11 bases between. The length of the CDR3 is 14 residues. Germline lookup yields CDR1 SGHAT and CDR2 FQNNGV. The CDR3 loop is CASSPGLNNQPQHF. CDR3 bases: TGTGCCAGCAGCCCAGGGTTAAACAATCAGCCCCAGCATTTT. The full variable domain, its missing parts supplied by reference TRBV11-2 and TRBJ1-5, is EAGVAQSPRYKIIEKRQSVAFWCNPISGHATLYWYQQILGQGPKLLIQFQNNGVVDDSQLPKDRFSAERLKGVDSTLKIQPAKLEDSAVYLCASSPGLNNQPQHFGDGTRLSIL.

This clonotype has just a few counts. The CDR3 loop is CSVRTRSYEQYF. CDR3 nucleotides: TGCAGCGTCAGGACTAGATCCTACGAGCAGTACTTC. The V gene is TRBV29-1, the J gene TRBJ2-7; 7 bases line up with TRBD2. The CDR3 sequence is 12 residues long. Germline assignment: CDR1 SQVTM and CDR2 ANQGSEA. V gave up 6 bases and J gave up 1 base; unmatched junction bases: 3.

The rearrangement uses TRBV4-3 and TRBJ1-4; no clear D. Trimming shortened V by 0 bases and J by 2 bases, and 10 bases separated the two germline ends. Germline V gene data show CDR1 as LGHNA and CDR2 as YSLEER. This CDR3 has 16 amino acids. Written as DNA, the CDR3 is TGCGCCAGCAGCCAAGATAAGACCGACACTAATGAAAAACTGTTTTTT. Translation gives CASSQDKTDTNEKLFF.

This clonotype was counted at least ten times. The rearrangement joins TRBV7-2 to TRBJ1-5, with no clear D. The CDR3 covers 14 residues. V lost 0 bases and J lost 4, with 7 bases in between. Germline V lookup: CDR1 SGHTA, CDR2 FQGNSA. DNA of the CDR3: TGTGCCAGCAGCTTAGCATTGTTGAATCAGCCCCAGCATTTT. This encodes CASSLALLNQPQHF.